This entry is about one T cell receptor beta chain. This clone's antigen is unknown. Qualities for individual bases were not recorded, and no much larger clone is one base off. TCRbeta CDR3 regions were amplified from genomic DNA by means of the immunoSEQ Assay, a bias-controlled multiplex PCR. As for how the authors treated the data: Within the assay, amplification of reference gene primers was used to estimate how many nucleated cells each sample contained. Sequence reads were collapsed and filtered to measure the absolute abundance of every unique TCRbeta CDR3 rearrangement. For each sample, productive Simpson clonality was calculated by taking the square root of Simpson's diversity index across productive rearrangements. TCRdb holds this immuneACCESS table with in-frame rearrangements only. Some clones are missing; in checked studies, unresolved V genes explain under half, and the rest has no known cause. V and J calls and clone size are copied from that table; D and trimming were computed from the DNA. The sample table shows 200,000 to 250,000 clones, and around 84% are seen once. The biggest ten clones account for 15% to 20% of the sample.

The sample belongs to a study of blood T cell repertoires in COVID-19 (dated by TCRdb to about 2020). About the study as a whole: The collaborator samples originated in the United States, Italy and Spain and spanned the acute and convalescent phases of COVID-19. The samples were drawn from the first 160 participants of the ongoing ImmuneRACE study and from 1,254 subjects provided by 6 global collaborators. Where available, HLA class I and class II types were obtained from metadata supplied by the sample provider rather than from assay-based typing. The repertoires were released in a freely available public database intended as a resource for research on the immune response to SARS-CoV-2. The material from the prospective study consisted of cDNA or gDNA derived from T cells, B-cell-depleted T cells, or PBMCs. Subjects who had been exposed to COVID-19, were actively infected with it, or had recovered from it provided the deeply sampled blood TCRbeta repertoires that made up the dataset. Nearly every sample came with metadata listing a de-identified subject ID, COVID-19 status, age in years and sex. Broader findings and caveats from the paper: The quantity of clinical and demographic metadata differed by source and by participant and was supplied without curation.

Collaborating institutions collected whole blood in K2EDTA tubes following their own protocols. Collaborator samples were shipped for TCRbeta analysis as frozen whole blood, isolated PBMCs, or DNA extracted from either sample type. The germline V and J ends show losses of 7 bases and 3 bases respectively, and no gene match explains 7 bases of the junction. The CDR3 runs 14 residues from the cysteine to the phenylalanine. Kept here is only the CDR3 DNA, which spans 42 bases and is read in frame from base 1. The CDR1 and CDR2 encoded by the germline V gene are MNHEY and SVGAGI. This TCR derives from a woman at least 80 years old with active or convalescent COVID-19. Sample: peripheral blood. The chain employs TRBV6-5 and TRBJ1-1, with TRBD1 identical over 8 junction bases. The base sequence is TGTGCCAGCAAACCGACAGGGGACGACACTGAAGCTTTCTTT. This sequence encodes CASKPTGDDTEAFF.